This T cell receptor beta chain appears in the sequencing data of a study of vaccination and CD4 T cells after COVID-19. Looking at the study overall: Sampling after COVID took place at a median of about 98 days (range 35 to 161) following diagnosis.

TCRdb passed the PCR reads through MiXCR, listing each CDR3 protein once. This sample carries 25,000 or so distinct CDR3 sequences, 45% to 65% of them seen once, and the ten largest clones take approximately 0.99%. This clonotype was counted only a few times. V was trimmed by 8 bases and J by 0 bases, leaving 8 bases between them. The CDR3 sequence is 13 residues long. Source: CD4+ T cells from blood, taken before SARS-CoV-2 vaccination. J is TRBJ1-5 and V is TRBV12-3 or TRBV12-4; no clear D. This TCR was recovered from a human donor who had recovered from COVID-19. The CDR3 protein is CASGIYSNQPQHF. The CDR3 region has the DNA TGTGCCAGCGGGATTTATAGCAATCAGCCCCAGCATTTT.